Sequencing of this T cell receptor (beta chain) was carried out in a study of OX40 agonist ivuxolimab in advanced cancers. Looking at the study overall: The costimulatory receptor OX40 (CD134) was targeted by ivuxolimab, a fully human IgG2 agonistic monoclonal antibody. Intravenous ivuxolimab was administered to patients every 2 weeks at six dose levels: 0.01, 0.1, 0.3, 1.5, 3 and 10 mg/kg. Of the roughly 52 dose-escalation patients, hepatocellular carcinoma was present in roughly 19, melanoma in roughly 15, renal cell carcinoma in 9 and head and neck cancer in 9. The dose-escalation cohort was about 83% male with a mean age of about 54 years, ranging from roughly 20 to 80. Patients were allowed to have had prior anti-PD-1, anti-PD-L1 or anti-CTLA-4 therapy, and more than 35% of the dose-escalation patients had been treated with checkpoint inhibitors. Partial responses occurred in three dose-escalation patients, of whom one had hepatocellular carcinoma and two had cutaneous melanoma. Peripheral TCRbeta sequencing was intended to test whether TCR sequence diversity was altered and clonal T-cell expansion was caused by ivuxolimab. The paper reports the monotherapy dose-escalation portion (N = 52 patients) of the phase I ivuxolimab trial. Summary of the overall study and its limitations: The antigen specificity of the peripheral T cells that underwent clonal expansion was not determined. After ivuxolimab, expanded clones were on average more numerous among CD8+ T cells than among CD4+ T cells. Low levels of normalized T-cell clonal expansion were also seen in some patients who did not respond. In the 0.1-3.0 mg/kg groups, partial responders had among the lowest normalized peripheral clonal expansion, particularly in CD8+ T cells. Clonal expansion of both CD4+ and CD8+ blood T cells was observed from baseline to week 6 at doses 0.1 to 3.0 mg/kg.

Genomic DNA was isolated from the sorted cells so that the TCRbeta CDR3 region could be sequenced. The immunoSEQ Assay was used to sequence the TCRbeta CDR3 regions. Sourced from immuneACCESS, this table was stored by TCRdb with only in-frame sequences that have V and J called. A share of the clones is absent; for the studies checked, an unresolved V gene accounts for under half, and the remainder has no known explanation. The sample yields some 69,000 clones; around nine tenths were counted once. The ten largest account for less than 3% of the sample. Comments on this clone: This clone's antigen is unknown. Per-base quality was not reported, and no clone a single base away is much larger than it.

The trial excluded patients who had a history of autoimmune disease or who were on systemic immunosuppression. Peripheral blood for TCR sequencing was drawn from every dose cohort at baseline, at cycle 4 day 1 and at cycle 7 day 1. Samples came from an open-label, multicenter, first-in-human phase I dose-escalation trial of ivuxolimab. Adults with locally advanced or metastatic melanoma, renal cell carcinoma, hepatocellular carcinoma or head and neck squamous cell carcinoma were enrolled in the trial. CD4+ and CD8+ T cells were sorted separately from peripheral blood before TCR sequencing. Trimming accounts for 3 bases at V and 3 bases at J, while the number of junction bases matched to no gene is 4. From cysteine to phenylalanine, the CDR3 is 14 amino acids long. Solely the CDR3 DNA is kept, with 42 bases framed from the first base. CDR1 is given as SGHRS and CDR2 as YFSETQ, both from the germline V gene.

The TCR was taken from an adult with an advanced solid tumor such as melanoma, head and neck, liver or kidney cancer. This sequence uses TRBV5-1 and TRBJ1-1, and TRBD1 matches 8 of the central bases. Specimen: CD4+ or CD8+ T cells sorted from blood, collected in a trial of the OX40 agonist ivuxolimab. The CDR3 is CASSSQGADTEAFF. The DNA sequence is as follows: TGCGCCAGCAGCTCTCAGGGGGCAGACACTGAAGCTTTCTTT.